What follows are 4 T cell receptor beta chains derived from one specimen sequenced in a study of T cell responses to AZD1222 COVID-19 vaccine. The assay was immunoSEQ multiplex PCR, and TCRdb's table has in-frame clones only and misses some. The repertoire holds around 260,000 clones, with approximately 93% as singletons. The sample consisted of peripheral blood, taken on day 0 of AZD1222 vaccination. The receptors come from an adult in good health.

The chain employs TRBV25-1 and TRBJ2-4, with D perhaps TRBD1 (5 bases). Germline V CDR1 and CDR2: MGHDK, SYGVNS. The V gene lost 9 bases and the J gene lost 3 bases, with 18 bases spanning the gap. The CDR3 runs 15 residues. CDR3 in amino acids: CASMPRGLLKNIQYF. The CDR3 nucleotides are TGTGCCAGTATGCCAAGGGGATTACTCAAAAACATTCAGTACTTC.

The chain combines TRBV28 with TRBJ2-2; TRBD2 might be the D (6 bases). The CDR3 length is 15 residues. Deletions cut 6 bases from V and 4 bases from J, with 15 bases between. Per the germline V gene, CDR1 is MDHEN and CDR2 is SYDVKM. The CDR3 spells CASRAGSQSTGELFF. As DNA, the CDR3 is TGTGCCAGCAGAGCCGGGAGTCAGAGCACCGGGGAGCTGTTTTTT.

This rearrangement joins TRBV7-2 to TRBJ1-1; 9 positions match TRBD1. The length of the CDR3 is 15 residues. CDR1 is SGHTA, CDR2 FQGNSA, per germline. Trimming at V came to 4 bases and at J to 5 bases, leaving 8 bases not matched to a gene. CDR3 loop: CASSSSYRGPTEAFF. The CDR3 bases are TGTGCCAGCAGCTCCTCCTACAGGGGGCCGACTGAAGCTTTCTTT.

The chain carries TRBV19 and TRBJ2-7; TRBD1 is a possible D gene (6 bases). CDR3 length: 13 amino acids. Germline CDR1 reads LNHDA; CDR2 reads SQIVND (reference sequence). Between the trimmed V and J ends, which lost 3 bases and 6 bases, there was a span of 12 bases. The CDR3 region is CASSMTATGEQYF. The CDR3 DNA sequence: TGTGCCAGTAGTATGACCGCGACAGGCGAGCAGTACTTC.